This T cell receptor beta chain was found in a study of T cell repertoires in cytomegalovirus infection. At the level of the study: Evidence of both CMV infection and a matching HLA type came from public TCR beta signatures. General study findings and limits: Using cumulative public TCR beta family frequency, the authors identified those who carried CMV together with the relevant HLA. Across the ex vivo response, the dominant clonotypes were HLA-C-restricted CMV-specific TCR beta clonotypes.

TCRdb recomputed calls from the reads with MiXCR, one row per CDR3 protein. Altogether 450,000 to 550,000 distinct CDR3 sequences are present, 15% to 20% being singletons, with the ten largest covering around 25%. Of note for this clonotype: Its antigen is unknown.

This CDR3 contains 15 residues. CDR1 is MGHRA and CDR2 is YSYEKL in the germline V gene. V lost 5 bases, J lost 0 bases, and 11 bases lay in between. Sequences were obtained from CD8+ T cells from PBMCs. This receptor was taken from a human donor in good health (CMV status not recorded). Some clones in this sample may be carry-over from other donors' samples. This chain joins TRBV4-1 and TRBJ1-3; D is unclear. The CDR3 region has the DNA TGCGCCAGCAGCGACGGGATTGGCTCTGGAAACACCATATATTTT. Encoded protein: CASSDGIGSGNTIYF.